This T cell receptor (beta chain) originates from a study of blood T cell repertoires in COVID-19. Libraries were prepared by immunoSEQ multiplex PCR; TCRdb keeps only in-frame clonotypes and omits some of them. In the table there are just under 85,000 clones, more than 70% of which are singletons. Trimming shortened V by 6 bases and J by 7 bases, and 19 bases separated the two germline ends. The CDR3 has 15 amino acids. Germline assignment: CDR1 MDHEN and CDR2 SYDVKM. The TCR comes from a woman aged 60-75 years with acute or convalescent COVID-19. The chain employs TRBV28 and TRBJ1-5; weak D call: TRBD1 (6 bases). Sequencing was done on a sample of peripheral blood. CDR3 in amino acids: CASSRLQGFTQPQHF. The CDR3 DNA reads TGTGCCAGCAGCCGATTACAGGGCTTCACCCAGCCCCAGCATTTT.